This T cell receptor (beta chain) stems from a study of blood T cell repertoires in COVID-19. Study details: The United States, Italy and Spain were the sources of the acute and convalescent COVID-19 samples. T cells, B-cell-depleted T cells, or PBMCs provided the cDNA or gDNA that served as material.

Trimming took 0 bases from V and 7 from J, leaving 14 bases between them. This CDR3 has 15 amino acids. The germline V gene has CDR1 SGHNT and CDR2 YYREEE (reference sequence). Seattle's enrolled individuals joined amid active infection and were then monitored longitudinally. Authors' analysis steps: Estimation of nucleated cell counts relied on the amplification of reference gene primers. The assay was immunoSEQ multiplex PCR, and TCRdb's table has in-frame clones only and misses some. V and J calls and clone size come straight from that table; D and trimming were deduced from the DNA. The sample includes 400,000 or so clones, roughly 90% of them seen just once.

This receptor was obtained from a man younger than 35 with COVID-19, enrolled during active disease. The sample consisted of peripheral blood. The chain joins TRBV5-4 to TRBJ2-1, with D perhaps TRBD1 (5 bases). The CDR3: CASSLASAGNNEQFF. In DNA form, the CDR3 reads TGTGCCAGCAGCTTGGCTTCGGCAGGGAATAATGAGCAGTTCTTC.